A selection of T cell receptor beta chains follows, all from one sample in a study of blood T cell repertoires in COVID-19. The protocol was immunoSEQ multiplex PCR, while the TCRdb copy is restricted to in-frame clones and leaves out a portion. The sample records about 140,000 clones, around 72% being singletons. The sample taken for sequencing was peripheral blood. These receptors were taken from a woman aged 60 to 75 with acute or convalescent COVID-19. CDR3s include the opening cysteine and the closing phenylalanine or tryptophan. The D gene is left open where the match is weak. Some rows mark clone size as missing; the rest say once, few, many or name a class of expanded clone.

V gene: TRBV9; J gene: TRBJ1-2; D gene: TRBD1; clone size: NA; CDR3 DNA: TGTGCCAGCAGCGTAGTGGACAGGGGTAACTATGGCTACACCTTC; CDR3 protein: CASSVVDRGNYGYTF
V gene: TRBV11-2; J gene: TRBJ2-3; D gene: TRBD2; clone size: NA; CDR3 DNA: TGTGCCAGCAGTGCTATAGGTGGACTAGCGGGAGATAGGTATTTT; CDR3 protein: CASSAIGGLAGDRYF
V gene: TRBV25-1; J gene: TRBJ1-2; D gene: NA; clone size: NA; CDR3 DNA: TGTGCCAGCAGTGAATACGGCACGGGGTTAAGCTACACCTTC; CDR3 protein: CASSEYGTGLSYTF
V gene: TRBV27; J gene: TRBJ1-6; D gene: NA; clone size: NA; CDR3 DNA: TGTGCCAGCAAGGGGTTCGGGTATAATTCACCCCTCCACTTT; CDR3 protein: CASKGFGYNSPLHF
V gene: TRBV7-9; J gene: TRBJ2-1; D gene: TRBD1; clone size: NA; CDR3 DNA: TGTGCCAGCAGCTTAGGGGACAGCTCCTACAATGAGCAGTTCTTC; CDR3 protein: CASSLGDSSYNEQFF
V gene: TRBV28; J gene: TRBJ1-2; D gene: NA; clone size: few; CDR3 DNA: TGTGCCAGCAGTTTAGGGGGCCCGGAATACTATGGCTACACCTTC; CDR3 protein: CASSLGGPEYYGYTF
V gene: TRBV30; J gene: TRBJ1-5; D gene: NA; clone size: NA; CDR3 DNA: TGTGCCTGGAGTGATGGGACAAAGAATCAGCCCCAGCATTTT; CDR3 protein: CAWSDGTKNQPQHF
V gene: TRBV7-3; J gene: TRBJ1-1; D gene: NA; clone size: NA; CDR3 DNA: TGTGCCAGCAGCTTAATTTCAAACACTGAAGCTTTCTTT; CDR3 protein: CASSLISNTEAFF
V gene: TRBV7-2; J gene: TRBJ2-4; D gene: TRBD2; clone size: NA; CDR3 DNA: TGTGCCAGCAGCTTAGTTCTGTTGGGCGGGAGCCGGGGAGACATTCAGTACTTC; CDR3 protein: CASSLVLLGGSRGDIQYF
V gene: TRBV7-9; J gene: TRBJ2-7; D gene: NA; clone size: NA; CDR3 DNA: TGTGCCAGCAGCTTAATCACAGGGCTTACCTACGAGCAGTACTTC; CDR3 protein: CASSLITGLTYEQYF
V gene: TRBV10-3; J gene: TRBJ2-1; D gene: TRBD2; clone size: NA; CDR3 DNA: TGTGCCATCAGGCCGGGACTATACAATGAGCAGTTCTTC; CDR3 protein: CAIRPGLYNEQFF
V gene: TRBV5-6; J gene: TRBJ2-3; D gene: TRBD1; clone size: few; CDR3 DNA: TGTGCCAGCCTCCTAGAGGGGGCTAGCACAGATACGCAGTATTTT; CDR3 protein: CASLLEGASTDTQYF
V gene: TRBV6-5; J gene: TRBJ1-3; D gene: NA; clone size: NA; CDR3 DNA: TGTGCCAGCAGTTACTCGAACACTGGAAACACCATATATTTT; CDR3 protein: CASSYSNTGNTIYF
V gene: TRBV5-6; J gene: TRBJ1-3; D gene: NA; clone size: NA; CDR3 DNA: TGTGCCAGCAGCCTGCGGAGGACAGTCTCTGGAAACACCATATATTTT; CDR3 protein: CASSLRRTVSGNTIYF
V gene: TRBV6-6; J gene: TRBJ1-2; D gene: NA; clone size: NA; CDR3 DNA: TGTGCCAGCAGTTACTCGGGGGGAGAGGGCTACACCTTC; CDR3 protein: CASSYSGGEGYTF
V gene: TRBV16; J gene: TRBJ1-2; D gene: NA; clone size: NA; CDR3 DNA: TGTGCCAGCAGCCAACTAAATACCGCCAGGGCTCACTATGGCTACACCTTC; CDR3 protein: CASSQLNTARAHYGYTF
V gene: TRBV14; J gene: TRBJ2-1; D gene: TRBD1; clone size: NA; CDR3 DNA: TGTGCCAGCAGCCAAAGTGGACAGGGGGAATTCTTC; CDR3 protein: CASSQSGQGEFF
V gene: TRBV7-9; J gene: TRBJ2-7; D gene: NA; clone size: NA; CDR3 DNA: TGTGCCAGCAGCCGTTATTCCTACGAGCAGTACTTC; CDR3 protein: CASSRYSYEQYF
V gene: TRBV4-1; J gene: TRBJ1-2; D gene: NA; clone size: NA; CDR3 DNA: TGCGCCAGCAGCCAAGATTCAGGGGCGCGAGGTGGCTACACCTTC; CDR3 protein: CASSQDSGARGGYTF
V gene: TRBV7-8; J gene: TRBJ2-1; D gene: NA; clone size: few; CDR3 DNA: TGTGCCAGCAGCTTAGGGAGTAGCTCCTACAATGAGCAGTTCTTC; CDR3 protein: CASSLGSSSYNEQFF
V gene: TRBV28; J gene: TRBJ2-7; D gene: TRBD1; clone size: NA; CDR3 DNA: TGTGCCAGCAGGCTCCCAGGGGGCCCGAGGCAAGAGCAGTACTTC; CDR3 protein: CASRLPGGPRQEQYF
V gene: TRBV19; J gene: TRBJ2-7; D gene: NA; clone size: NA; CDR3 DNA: TGTGCCAGTAGGGACAGAGGGGACGAGCAGTACTTC; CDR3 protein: CASRDRGDEQYF
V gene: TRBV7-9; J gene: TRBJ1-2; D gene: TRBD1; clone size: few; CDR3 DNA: TGTGCCAGCAGTTTTAGCGACAGGGTTGACTACACCTTC; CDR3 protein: CASSFSDRVDYTF
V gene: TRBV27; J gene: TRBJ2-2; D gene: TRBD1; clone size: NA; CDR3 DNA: TGTGCCAGCAGTTCCGTATCAGAAGTGACAGGGGTCACCGGGGAGCTGTTTTTT; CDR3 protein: CASSSVSEVTGVTGELFF
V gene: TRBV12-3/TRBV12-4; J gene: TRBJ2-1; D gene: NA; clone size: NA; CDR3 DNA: TGTGCCAGCGGGGAGTTTAATGAGCAGTTCTTC; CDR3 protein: CASGEFNEQFF
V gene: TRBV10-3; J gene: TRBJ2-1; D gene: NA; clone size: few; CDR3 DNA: TGTGCCATCAGCTCTAGGGAGAACAATGAGCAGTTCTTC; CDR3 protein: CAISSRENNEQFF
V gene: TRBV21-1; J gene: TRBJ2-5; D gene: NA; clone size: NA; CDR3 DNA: TGTGCCAGACTAGGGGCGGGAGGGCCAGTCGAGACCCAGTACTTC; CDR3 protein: CARLGAGGPVETQYF
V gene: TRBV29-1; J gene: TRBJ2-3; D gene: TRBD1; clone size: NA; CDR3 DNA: TGCAGCGTTGTAGTACAGGGGAGCACAGATACGCAGTATTTT; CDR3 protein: CSVVVQGSTDTQYF
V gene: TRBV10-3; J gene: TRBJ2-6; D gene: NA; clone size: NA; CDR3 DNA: TGTGCCATCAACCGGGGGACTTCCGGGGCCAACGTCCTGACTTTC; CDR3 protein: CAINRGTSGANVLTF
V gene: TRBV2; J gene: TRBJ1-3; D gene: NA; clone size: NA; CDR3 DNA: TGTGCCAGCAGTGAAGCAGGCGGAAGAAACACCATATATTTT; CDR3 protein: CASSEAGGRNTIYF
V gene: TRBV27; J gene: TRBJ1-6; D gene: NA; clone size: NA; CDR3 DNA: TGTGCCAGCAGTTTTCCGAATTCACCCCTCCACTTT; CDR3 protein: CASSFPNSPLHF
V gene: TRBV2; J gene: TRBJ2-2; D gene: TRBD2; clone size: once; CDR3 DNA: TGTGCCAGCAGGCCCGTCGGTTTTGCGGGAGCGAACACCGGGGAGCTGTTTTTT; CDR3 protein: CASRPVGFAGANTGELFF
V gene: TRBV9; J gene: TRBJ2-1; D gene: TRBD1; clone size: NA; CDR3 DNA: TGTGCCAGCAGCCTGACAGGGGACCCCAGGAATGAGCAGTTCTTC; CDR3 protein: CASSLTGDPRNEQFF
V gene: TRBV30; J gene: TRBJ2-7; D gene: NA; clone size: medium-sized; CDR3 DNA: TGTGCCTGGAGCAGGGTATCCTACGAGCAGTACTTC; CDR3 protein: CAWSRVSYEQYF
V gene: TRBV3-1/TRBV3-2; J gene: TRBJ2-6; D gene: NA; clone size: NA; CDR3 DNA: TGTGCCAGCAGCGCTACTAGAACAGGGGCCAACGTCCTGACTTTC; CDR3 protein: CASSATRTGANVLTF
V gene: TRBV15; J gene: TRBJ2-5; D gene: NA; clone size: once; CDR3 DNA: TGTGCCACCAGCAGAGTGTCAGGGCTTCAAGAGACCCAGTACTTC; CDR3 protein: CATSRVSGLQETQYF
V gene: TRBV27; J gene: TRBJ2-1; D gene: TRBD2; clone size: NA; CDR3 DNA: TGTGCCAGCAGTTTTAGCGGGAGGGCTTCCTACAATGAGCAGTTCTTC; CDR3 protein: CASSFSGRASYNEQFF
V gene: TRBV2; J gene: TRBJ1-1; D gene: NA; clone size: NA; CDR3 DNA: TGTGCCAGCAGTGAAGCGATCCGCGCGGGATCGGCTTTCTTT; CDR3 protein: CASSEAIRAGSAFF
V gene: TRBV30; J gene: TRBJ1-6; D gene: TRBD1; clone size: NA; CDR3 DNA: TGTGCCTGGACGACGCTGGGGACAGCTAATTCACCCCTCCACTTT; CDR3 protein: CAWTTLGTANSPLHF
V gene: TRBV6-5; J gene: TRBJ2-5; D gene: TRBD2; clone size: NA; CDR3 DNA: TGTGCCAGCAGGCCCGGGACTAGCGGGGGGGAGTACTTC; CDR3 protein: CASRPGTSGGEYF
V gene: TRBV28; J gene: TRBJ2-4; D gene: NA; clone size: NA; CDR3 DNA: TGTGCCAGCAGTTTCGCGACGACAGAAAACATTCAGTACTTC; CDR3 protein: CASSFATTENIQYF
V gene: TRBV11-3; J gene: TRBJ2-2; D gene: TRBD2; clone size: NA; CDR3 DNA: TGTGCCAGCAGAAGACTAGCCGGGGACACCGGGGAGCTGTTTTTT; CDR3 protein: CASRRLAGDTGELFF
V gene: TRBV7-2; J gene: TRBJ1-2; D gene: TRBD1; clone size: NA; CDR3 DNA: TGTGCCAGCAGCTCTGGACAGGGGGCGGGCGGCTACACCTTC; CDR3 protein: CASSSGQGAGGYTF
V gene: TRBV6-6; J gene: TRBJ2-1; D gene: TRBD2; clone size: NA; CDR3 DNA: TGTGCCAGCAGTTACTCCGGGACTAGTCGTTCCTGGGAGCAGTTCTTC; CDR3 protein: CASSYSGTSRSWEQFF
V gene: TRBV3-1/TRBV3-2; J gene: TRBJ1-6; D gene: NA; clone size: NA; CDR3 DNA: TGTGCCAGCAGCCAAGAAACAGGAGGGAATTCACCCCTCCACTTT; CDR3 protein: CASSQETGGNSPLHF
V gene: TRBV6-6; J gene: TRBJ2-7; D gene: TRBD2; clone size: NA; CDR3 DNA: TGTGCCAGCAGTCCCGCGGGAGGCGAGCAGTACTTC; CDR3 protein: CASSPAGGEQYF
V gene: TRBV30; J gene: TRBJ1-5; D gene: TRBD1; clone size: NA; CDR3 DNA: TGTGCCTGGAGTGTACCCAGGGGGATTTACAATCAGCCCCAGCATTTT; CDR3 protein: CAWSVPRGIYNQPQHF